Below are 20 T cell receptor beta chains sequenced from a single sample in a study of blood T cell repertoires in COVID-19. This table comes from immunoSEQ multiplex PCR, and its TCRdb copy is limited to in-frame clones, with some not included. The repertoire consists of 79,000 or so clones, with over 80% occurring once and the leading ten covering more than 1%. Sequenced sample: peripheral blood. These receptors came from a human donor in a cohort sampled during active COVID-19.

This chain uses TRBV29-1 with TRBJ2-7, with D maybe TRBD1 (7 bases). The V and J ends lost 2 bases and 4 bases respectively, with 12 bases between them. This CDR3 region has 13 residues. Germline CDR1 reads SQVTM; CDR2 reads ANQGSEA. DNA of the CDR3: TGCAGCGTTGAACAGACAGGGAGGTACGAGCAGTACTTC. It encodes CSVEQTGRYEQYF.

This chain connects TRBV19 to TRBJ1-3; D unresolved. Germline V gene lookup returns CDR1 LNHDA and CDR2 SQIVND (reference sequence). This CDR3 region has 17 residues. V was clipped by 3 bases and J by 0 bases, with 15 bases between them. The DNA for the CDR3 is TGTGCCAGTAGTATCCAACATACGGGTTTCTCTGGAAACACCATATATTTT. Translation: CASSIQHTGFSGNTIYF.

This clone was observed a few times. V gene TRBV6-5 combines with J gene TRBJ2-3; 7 bases align to TRBD2. The germline gives CDR1 MNHEY, CDR2 SVGAGI. This CDR3 spans 15 amino acids. The junction had 7 bases not matched to a gene; V was cut back by 5 bases and J by 2 bases. CDR3 in amino acids: CASSQLGGYTDTQYF. CDR3 nucleotides: TGTGCCAGCAGTCAGCTGGGGGGGTACACAGATACGCAGTATTTT.

This clone was detected once. This chain links TRBV20-1 with TRBJ2-1; D is perhaps TRBD1 (5 bases). The V end was cut by 3 bases, the J end by 9 bases, with 12 bases between. Germline V gives CDR1 DFQATT, CDR2 SNEGSKA (reference sequence). The CDR3 is made up of 12 amino acids. As DNA, the CDR3 is TGCAGTGCTAGTTATAGAAGGGGTGAGCAGTTCTTC. Protein sequence: CSASYRRGEQFF.

The chain combines TRBV5-1 with TRBJ2-7; D is undetermined. Trimming cost V 3 bases and J 4 bases, with 11 bases left between them. CDR1 is SGHRS, CDR2 YFSETQ, per germline. The CDR3 runs 13 residues. The CDR3 DNA reads TGCGCCAGCAGCTCGACACCTCAATACGAGCAGTACTTC. This encodes CASSSTPQYEQYF.

The genes are TRBV5-1 and TRBJ2-5; 9 positions agree with TRBD1. V lost 0 bases, J lost 1 base, and 7 bases stayed unmatched. The CDR3 consists of 17 residues. The V gene's germline CDR1 is SGHRS and CDR2 YFSETQ. CDR3 loop: CASSLGLGQGSQETQYF. The CDR3 coding sequence is TGCGCCAGCAGCTTGGGGCTTGGACAGGGGTCCCAAGAGACCCAGTACTTC.

This clone was found once. This chain links TRBV28 with TRBJ2-7, with 8 bases aligning to TRBD1. This CDR3 is 14 amino acids long. Germline lookup yields CDR1 MDHEN and CDR2 SYDVKM. The J segment lost 4 bases and the V segment lost 5 bases, leaving 7 bases of the junction unmatched. The CDR3 nucleotides read TGTGCCAGCAGTGCCGGGACAGGCACATACGAGCAGTACTTC. Translating it yields CASSAGTGTYEQYF.

J is TRBJ1-1 and V is TRBV7-9; D ambiguous. Looked up from germline, CDR1 is SEHNR and CDR2 is FQNEAQ (reference sequence). Trimming cost V 7 bases and J 2 bases, with 14 bases left between them. The CDR3 spans 14 residues. The DNA of the CDR3 is TGTGCCAGCAACCCTTCGGGGTTAAACACTGAAGCTTTCTTT. This codes for CASNPSGLNTEAFF.

This chain connects TRBV2 to TRBJ2-3; D remains ambiguous. Germline V CDR1 and CDR2: SNHLY, FYNNEI. CDR3 length: 15 residues. V was pared by 6 bases and J by 2 bases, with 15 bases between. The CDR3 region has the DNA TGTGCCAGCAGCCTGGGCCGGCCGACCACAGATACGCAGTATTTT. Encoded protein: CASSLGRPTTDTQYF. Supplemented by reference TRBV2 and TRBJ2-3, the full variable domain reads EPEVTQTPSHQVTQMGQEVILRCVPISNHLYFYWYRQILGQKVEFLVSFYNNEISEKSEIFDDQFSVERPDGSNFTLKIRSTKLEDSAMYFCASSLGRPTTDTQYFGPGTRLTVL.

This clone was counted between two and nine times. The chain is built from TRBV5-1 and TRBJ1-1, with D possibly TRBD1 on 6 matching bases. The CDR3 spans 14 residues. Trimming shortened V by 0 bases and J by 1 base, and 7 bases separated the two germline ends. Per the germline V gene, CDR1 is SGHRS and CDR2 is YFSETQ. The CDR3 region is CASSLGQENTEAFF. As DNA, the CDR3 is TGCGCCAGCAGCTTGGGACAGGAGAACACTGAAGCTTTCTTT.

V and J are TRBV7-3 and TRBJ2-3; no definite D call. Germline CDR1 is SGHTA and CDR2 is FQGTGA. V was trimmed by 2 bases and J by 7 bases, leaving 10 bases between them. The CDR3 consists of 13 residues. The CDR3 is CASSLAAKNTQYF. Here the CDR3 DNA reads TGTGCCAGCAGCTTAGCGGCTAAAAATACGCAGTATTTT.

The rearrangement joins TRBV28 to TRBJ1-1, with TRBD1 identical over 10 bases. The CDR3 covers 12 residues. J lost 13 bases, V lost 6 bases, and 8 bases had no gene match. The germline V gene has CDR1 MDHEN and CDR2 SYDVKM. CDR3 DNA sequence: TGTGCCAGCAGCCAGGGACAGGGGAGATGTTTCTTT. Encoded protein: CASSQGQGRCFF.

V gene TRBV4-1 combines with J gene TRBJ1-3, with 10 bases that match TRBD1. The CDR3 loop spans 16 amino acids. Germline-derived CDR1 and CDR2 are MGHRA and YSYEKL. The J segment lost 2 bases and the V segment lost 5 bases, leaving 6 bases of the junction unmatched. The CDR3 nucleotides read TGCGCCAGCAGCACTGGGACAGGGGAGGCTGGAAACACCATATATTTT. Translation: CASSTGTGEAGNTIYF.

The chain joins TRBV5-4 to TRBJ2-5; TRBD2 matches at 8 bases. Per the germline V gene, CDR1 is SGHNT and CDR2 is YYREEE (reference sequence). V lost 5 bases, J lost 5 bases, and 8 bases stayed unmatched. This CDR3 region has 14 residues. The CDR3: CASSKREFRETQYF. The DNA for the CDR3 is TGTGCCAGCAGTAAGCGGGAGTTTAGGGAGACCCAGTACTTC.

The CDR3 DNA sequence: TGTGCCAGCGGACAGGGCTTTCAGCCCCAGCATTTT. Its translation: CASGQGFQPQHF. The V and J genes are TRBV19 and TRBJ1-5; TRBD1 matches 8 bases. The CDR3 contains 12 residues. After removal of 9 bases from V and 6 bases from J, the junction contained 4 bases not matched to a gene. CDR1 is LNHDA, CDR2 SQIVND, per germline (reference sequence). Filled out from reference TRBV19 and TRBJ1-5, the complete variable domain reads DGGITQSPKYLFRKEGQNVTLSCEQNLNHDAMYWYRQDPGQGLRLIYYSQIVNDFQKGDIAEGYSVSREKKESFPLTVTSAQKNPTAFYLCASGQGFQPQHFGDGTRLSIL.

The chain combines TRBV5-1 with TRBJ2-2, with 14 bases aligning to TRBD2. With 4 bases clipped from V and 4 bases from J, the junction kept 6 bases outside the gene matches. The germline CDR1 and CDR2 sequences are SGHRS and YFSETQ. This CDR3 comprises 17 residues. The CDR3 is CASSPGLAGVGTGELFF. The CDR3, as DNA: TGCGCCAGCAGCCCGGGACTAGCGGGGGTCGGCACCGGGGAGCTGTTTTTT.

J is TRBJ1-2 and V is TRBV30; no reliable D call. The CDR3 has 14 residues. With 2 bases removed from V and 1 base from J, the gap between germline ends came to 11 bases. The germline CDR1 and CDR2 sequences are GTSNPN and SVGIG (reference sequence). The CDR3 nucleotides are TGTGCCTGGAGTCCGACACGTTTTAACTATGGCTACACCTTC. It specifies CAWSPTRFNYGYTF. Full variable domain (rest looked up from reference TRBV30 and TRBJ1-2): SQTIHQWPATLVQPVGSPLSLECTVEGTSNPNLYWYRQAAGRGLQLLFYSVGIGQISSEVPQNLSASRPQDRQFILSSKKLLLSDSGFYLCAWSPTRFNYGYTFGSGTRLTVV.

J is TRBJ2-1 and V is TRBV9, with D tentatively TRBD1 (6 bases). CDR1 SGDLS and CDR2 YYNGEE come from the germline V gene. The CDR3 runs to 17 residues. V gave up 4 bases and J gave up 11 bases, with 28 bases separating them. The CDR3 nucleotides read TGTGCCAGCAGCTTCTCTTCACGGGACACCAAAGCTGGGAAGCAGTTCTTC. It encodes CASSFSSRDTKAGKQFF.

The chain carries TRBV27 and TRBJ2-7; possible D gene TRBD2, 6 bases. Germline CDR1 MNHEY, CDR2 SMNVEV (reference sequence). CDR3 size: 14 residues. V was trimmed by 2 bases and J by 2 bases, leaving 10 bases between them. The chain's CDR3 is CASSLDSGPYEQYF. CDR3 in DNA: TGTGCCAGCAGTTTAGATAGCGGTCCCTACGAGCAGTACTTC.

This sequence joins TRBV27 and TRBJ1-1; TRBD1 might be the D (6 bases). The CDR3 consists of 14 residues. Germline V gene lookup returns CDR1 MNHEY and CDR2 SMNVEV (reference sequence). V lost 4 bases and J 5 bases, leaving 14 bases between the germline ends. CDR3 sequence reads: CASSYQERGTEAFF. The CDR3 nucleotides are TGTGCCAGCAGTTACCAAGAAAGGGGGACTGAAGCTTTCTTT.